Presented here are 16 T cell receptor beta chains from one specimen sequenced in a study of CD8 T cells in Susac syndrome. RNA totalling roughly 0.45 to 1 ug underwent reverse transcription with random hexamers. TCRdb recomputed calls from the immunoSEQ multiplex PCR reads with MiXCR, one row per CDR3 protein. The profile shows around 300,000 distinct CDR3 sequences, roughly 85% of them singletons. The source material was CD8+ T cells from PBMCs. Receptors were obtained from a human donor with multiple sclerosis.

The chain joins TRBV19 to TRBJ1-2; no clear D gene. V was clipped by 7 bases and J by 4 bases, with 10 bases between them. Per the germline V gene, CDR1 is LNHDA and CDR2 is SQIVND (reference sequence). The CDR3 is made up of 12 amino acids. The CDR3 is CASNGGIYGYTF. DNA for the CDR3: TGTGCCAGTAACGGTGGAATCTATGGCTACACCTTC.

The J gene is TRBJ2-5, the V gene TRBV4-2, with D tentatively TRBD2 (5 bases). There are 15 residues in the CDR3. Germline V gives CDR1 LGHNA, CDR2 YNFKEQ. V was cut by 0 bases and J by 6 bases, with 14 bases left in between. CDR3 DNA: TGTGCCAGCAGCCAAGATATGGTAAAGCGGCAGACCCAGTACTTC. It codes for CASSQDMVKRQTQYF.

The chain's CDR3 is CASSLGILTSGRQETQYF. CDR3 nucleotides: TGTGCCAGCAGCTTAGGGATTTTGACTAGCGGGCGGCAAGAGACCCAGTACTTC. The chain carries TRBV11-2 and TRBJ2-5; 10 bases match TRBD2. V lost 1 base and J lost 2; bases outside the gene matches: 10. Germline loops: CDR1 SGHAT, CDR2 FQNNGV. The CDR3 extends over 18 amino acids.

This chain joins TRBV28 and TRBJ2-1; 9 bases line up with TRBD1. Looked up from germline, CDR1 is MDHEN and CDR2 is SYDVKM. V trimming: 5 bases; J trimming: 7 bases; junction bases outside the gene matches: 9. This CDR3 has 15 amino acids. The CDR3 spells CASSPDDRGRNEQFF. For the CDR3, the DNA is TGTGCCAGCAGTCCCGACGACAGGGGGAGGAATGAGCAGTTCTTC.

The chain links TRBV5-4 to TRBJ2-7; 10 bases are a match to TRBD2. This CDR3 region has 16 residues. Germline V gives CDR1 SGHNT, CDR2 YYREEE (reference sequence). J was trimmed by 4 bases and V by 1 base; bases with no gene match: 8. CDR3 protein: CASSLISASGRYEQYF. As DNA, the CDR3 is TGTGCCAGCAGCTTGATTTCGGCTAGCGGGAGATACGAGCAGTACTTC.

The gene calls are TRBV10-3 and TRBJ2-1, with a tentative D call TRBD2 (6 bases). The CDR3 extends over 11 amino acids. V lost 10 bases and J lost 6, with 10 bases in between. Germline V CDR1 and CDR2: ENHRY, SYGVKD. The CDR3: CATRLVNEQFF. The CDR3 nucleotides are TGTGCCACGAGACTAGTCAATGAGCAGTTCTTC.

In this sample, this clonotype turned up once. The chain joins TRBV7-9 to TRBJ2-1, with 9 bases that match TRBD2. The CDR3 loop spans 16 amino acids. Germline V gene lookup returns CDR1 SEHNR and CDR2 FQNEAQ (reference sequence). V shed 5 bases, J shed 8 bases, and the junction held 13 bases outside the gene matches. CDR3 sequence: CASSPVVLAGSDEQFF. The CDR3 DNA reads as TGTGCCAGCAGCCCCGTCGTCCTAGCGGGGTCGGATGAGCAGTTCTTC.

This chain connects TRBV19 to TRBJ2-1, with TRBD2 identical over 10 bases. Germline values: CDR1 LNHDA, CDR2 SQIVND (reference sequence). This CDR3 spans 17 amino acids. After removal of 5 bases from V and 6 bases from J, the junction contained 13 bases not matched to a gene. The CDR3 region has the DNA TGTGCCAGTAGTGCCCGCGGTGGAGCGGGGGGGATCAATGAGCAGTTCTTC. It translates to CASSARGGAGGINEQFF.

This chain connects TRBV4-3 to TRBJ2-2; no definite D call. V was clipped by 1 base and J by 2 bases, with 11 bases between them. This CDR3 region has 16 residues. CDR1 LGHNA and CDR2 YSLEER come from the germline V gene. The CDR3 sequence: CASSQGPWVNTGELFF. The CDR3 nucleotides are TGCGCCAGCAGCCAAGGCCCCTGGGTAAACACCGGGGAGCTGTTTTTT.

The chain links TRBV15 to TRBJ2-1, with 8 positions matching TRBD2. V gave up 3 bases and J gave up 8 bases; unmatched junction bases: 9. CDR3 size: 15 residues. In germline, CDR1 is LNHNV, CDR2 YYDKDF (reference sequence). The CDR3 nucleotides read TGTGCCACCAGCAGTTCCAAGCGGGAGCGGGATGAGCAGTTCTTC. Residues: CATSSSKRERDEQFF.

This clonotype appeared a single time. V is TRBV29-1 and J is TRBJ1-1; tentative D call: TRBD1 (6 bases). The germline V gene encodes CDR1 SQVTM and CDR2 ANQGSEA. Deletions cut 6 bases from V and 11 bases from J, with 19 bases between. The CDR3 covers 12 residues. DNA of the CDR3: TGCAGCGTGACACTCAGGGGCTCAGAGGCTTTCTTT. Residues: CSVTLRGSEAFF.

The rearrangement links TRBV9 to TRBJ2-1; the D call may be TRBD1 or TRBD2 (5 bases each). The CDR3 is 16 residues long. Germline CDR1 and CDR2: SGDLS and YYNGEE. Trimming pared 0 bases from V and 1 base from J, leaving 11 bases between. The CDR3 bases are TGTGCCAGCAGCGTAGGTAACGGGGCATCCTACAATGAGCAGTTCTTC. Translated, it gives CASSVGNGASYNEQFF.

This clonotype was observed a handful of times. The CDR3, as DNA: TGTGCCAGCGGAATCGGACGCCCCGACTCCTACGAGCAGTACTTC. Encoded protein: CASGIGRPDSYEQYF. The chain links TRBV6-2 or TRBV6-3 to TRBJ2-7; no reliable D call. The CDR3 totals 15 residues. Germline V gene lookup returns CDR1 MNHEY and CDR2 SVGEGT. V was trimmed by 8 bases and J by 0 bases, leaving 17 bases between them.

The chain couples TRBV4-3 to TRBJ1-1; a weak D match, TRBD1 (5 bases). The germline V gene has CDR1 LGHNA and CDR2 YSLEER. Trimming pared 3 bases from V and 4 bases from J, leaving 18 bases between. The CDR3 runs 16 residues. The chain's CDR3 is CASSHAASGPSTEAFF. As DNA, the CDR3 is TGCGCCAGCAGCCACGCCGCCTCAGGGCCGAGCACTGAAGCTTTCTTT.

This clonotype was observed once. The V call is TRBV7-9, the J call TRBJ2-3, with no clear D. The CDR3 is 14 residues long. V was pared by 2 bases and J by 5 bases, with 11 bases between. Germline V gives CDR1 SEHNR, CDR2 FQNEAQ (reference sequence). CDR3 nucleotides: TGTGCCAGCAGCTTATCCTACCGCGGAGATACGCAGTATTTT. Its translation is CASSLSYRGDTQYF.

The gene calls are TRBV30 and TRBJ1-5; possibly TRBD1 for D (5 bases). Trimming took 2 bases from V and 5 from J, leaving 10 bases between them. Germline V CDR1 and CDR2: GTSNPN, SVGIG (reference sequence). The CDR3 contains 13 residues. CDR3 loop: CAWSRDGDQPQHF. The CDR3 DNA reads TGTGCCTGGAGTCGGGACGGAGATCAGCCCCAGCATTTT.